These 18 T cell receptor beta chains share one sample of origin, sequenced in a study of PD-1 blockade in classical Hodgkin lymphoma. Every one of the patients relapsed after autologous stem cell transplantation (brentuximab vedotin exposure was variable). Magnetic negative selection served to purify CD4+ T cells out of PBMCs that had been thawed. Generated by immunoSEQ multiplex PCR, the TCRdb table keeps only in-frame clones and is missing some. The data contain around 25,000 clones, less than 90% of them seen just once; the ten biggest clones take up about 1.7%. The starting material was CD4+ T cells from blood, obtained at baseline. The receptors were gathered from a human donor with classical Hodgkin lymphoma.

The V and J genes are TRBV9 and TRBJ2-1; 7 nucleotides match TRBD2. Germline V gene lookup returns CDR1 SGDLS and CDR2 YYNGEE. The V gene end was trimmed by 4 bases and the J gene end by 2 bases; junction bases not matched to a gene: 9. This CDR3 has 16 amino acids. Written as DNA, the CDR3 is TGTGCCAGCAGCCCCCTAGGACGGGGGGCCTACAATGAGCAGTTCTTC. Amino acids: CASSPLGRGAYNEQFF.

The sample holds a few counts of this clone. The genes are TRBV6-6 and TRBJ2-5; weak D call: TRBD1 (6 bases). The V end was cut by 7 bases, the J end by 3 bases, with 6 bases between. CDR1 and CDR2 (germline): MNHNY, SVGAGI (reference sequence). The CDR3 runs to 11 residues. The CDR3 DNA follows: TGTGCCAGCACAGGGGAAGAGACCCAGTACTTC. Protein: CASTGEETQYF.

In the case of this clone: This sample also contains other DNA sequences that code for the same CDR3. V gene TRBV2 combines with J gene TRBJ1-5; TRBD1 matches 9 bases. CDR1 and CDR2 from the germline V gene are SNHLY and FYNNEI. After removal of 5 bases from V and 6 bases from J, the junction contained 5 bases not matched to a gene. The CDR3 sequence is 14 residues long. CDR3 nucleotides: TGTGCCAGCAGTACGGACAGGGGCGGTCAGCCCCAGCATTTT. Translation: CASSTDRGGQPQHF.

This chain links TRBV6-1 with TRBJ1-1; D is unclear. Trimming cost V 1 base and J 2 bases, with 5 bases left between them. Germline V gene data show CDR1 as MNHNS and CDR2 as SASEGT. CDR3 length equals 13 residues. As DNA, the CDR3 is TGTGCCAGCAGTGAAGACGGAAACACTGAAGCTTTCTTT. Protein: CASSEDGNTEAFF.

The chain is built from TRBV12-5 and TRBJ2-3; tentatively, D is TRBD1 or TRBD2 (5 bases each). CDR3 length: 15 residues. Germline V CDR1 and CDR2: LGHNT, FRNRAP. V lost 5 bases and J lost 5, with 17 bases in between. CDR3 nucleotide sequence: TGTGCTAGTGGTACCGGGGCAGGGTTCCAAGATACGCAGTATTTT. This translates into CASGTGAGFQDTQYF.

V usage is TRBV18 and J usage is TRBJ2-2; D gene unclear. Trimming took off 2 bases at V and 3 bases at J, with 10 bases between the two ends. CDR1 KGHSH and CDR2 LQKENI come from the germline V gene. The CDR3 covers 15 residues. The CDR3 DNA sequence: TGTGCCAGCTCACCAACGAAACGGGACACCGGGGAGCTGTTTTTT. Protein: CASSPTKRDTGELFF.

The chain has TRBV19 and TRBJ1-4, with D possibly TRBD1 on 5 matching bases. The CDR3 contains 15 residues. Germline CDR1 LNHDA, CDR2 SQIVND (reference sequence). The V end lost 3 bases, the J end lost 4 bases, and 12 bases lay between the germline ends. The CDR3 reads CASSIEGRSNEKLFF. DNA of the CDR3: TGTGCCAGTAGTATTGAGGGACGGAGTAATGAAAAACTGTTTTTT.

The genes are TRBV19 and TRBJ1-4, with D tentatively TRBD1 (5 bases). The V end was cut by 3 bases, the J end by 8 bases, with 13 bases between. CDR3 size: 14 residues. The germline V gene has CDR1 LNHDA and CDR2 SQIVND (reference sequence). The CDR3 DNA is TGTGCCAGTAGTATTGGTACAGGTGGAGAAAAACTGTTTTTT. Protein sequence: CASSIGTGGEKLFF.

The chain uses TRBV9 and TRBJ2-1, with D unresolved. There are 15 residues in the CDR3. From germline, CDR1 is SGDLS and CDR2 YYNGEE. V gave up 0 bases and J gave up 1 base, with 8 bases separating them. The CDR3 nucleotides read TGTGCCAGCAGCGTAGTCTCGACATCCTACAATGAGCAGTTCTTC. Translation: CASSVVSTSYNEQFF.

This rearrangement joins TRBV4-3 to TRBJ2-2; D gene ambiguous. From germline, CDR1 is LGHNA and CDR2 YSLEER. V dropped 1 base and J dropped 3 bases, with 9 bases sitting between them. The CDR3 consists of 15 residues. CDR3 amino acids: CASSQGTAHTGELFF. Here the CDR3 DNA reads TGCGCCAGCAGCCAAGGGACGGCTCACACCGGGGAGCTGTTTTTT.

This chain uses TRBV19 with TRBJ1-3, with unresolved D. Germline CDR1 LNHDA, CDR2 SQIVND (reference sequence). This CDR3 region has 15 residues. V lost 3 bases to trimming and J lost 0 bases, with 9 bases between them. CDR3 amino acids: CASSMDGGSGNTIYF. The CDR3 coding sequence is TGTGCCAGTAGTATGGACGGTGGCTCTGGAAACACCATATATTTT.

This chain joins TRBV5-1 and TRBJ1-6; 7 bases agree with TRBD1. CDR1 and CDR2 from the germline V gene are SGHRS and YFSETQ. The junction had 7 bases not matched to a gene; V was cut back by 4 bases and J by 6 bases. The CDR3 consists of 15 residues. As DNA, the CDR3 is TGCGCCAGCAGCGTCGGACAGGTGTTTAATTCACCCCTCCACTTT. Its protein is CASSVGQVFNSPLHF.

The chain uses TRBV4-3 and TRBJ1-6, with 11 bases matching TRBD1. Germline CDR1 reads LGHNA; CDR2 reads YSLEER. Trimming took 0 bases from V and 7 from J; bases not matched to a gene: 8. This CDR3 region has 18 residues. Here the CDR3 DNA reads TGCGCCAGCAGCCAAGATCCCAGGGGGACAGGGGGAAATTCACCCCTCCACTTT. Translation gives CASSQDPRGTGGNSPLHF.

In its sample, this clone was seen once. V and J are TRBV7-2 and TRBJ1-1; D might be TRBD1 (5 bases). V shed 2 bases and J shed 5 bases, with 9 bases lying between them. CDR1 and CDR2 (germline): SGHTA, FQGNSA. This CDR3 spans 13 amino acids. The CDR3 region is CASSLSGGTEAFF. The CDR3 bases are TGTGCCAGCAGCTTATCCGGGGGGACTGAAGCTTTCTTT.

The chain has TRBV28 and TRBJ1-1; a possible D gene is TRBD1 (5 bases). The CDR3 covers 14 residues. Per germline, CDR1 MDHEN and CDR2 SYDVKM. V was shortened by 2 bases and J by 3 bases, with 10 bases between the two germline ends. CDR3 sequence: CASSLPGTYTEAFF. DNA for the CDR3: TGTGCCAGCAGTTTACCGGGGACTTACACTGAAGCTTTCTTT.

Regarding this clone: Within the sample, other DNA sequences also encode this same CDR3. The chain is built from TRBV5-1 and TRBJ1-1; possibly TRBD1 for D (5 bases). The CDR3 spans 13 residues. Germline assignment: CDR1 SGHRS and CDR2 YFSETQ. V lost 0 bases and J 3 bases, leaving 6 bases between the germline ends. The chain's CDR3 is CASSLVGDTEAFF. CDR3 coding DNA: TGCGCCAGCAGCTTGGTGGGGGACACTGAAGCTTTCTTT. Using reference TRBV5-1 and TRBJ1-1 for the parts outside the CDR3, the full variable domain is KAGVTQTPRYLIKTRGQQVTLSCSPISGHRSVSWYQQTPGQGLQFLFEYFSETQRNKGNFPGRFSGRQFSNSRSEMNVSTLELGDSALYLCASSLVGDTEAFFGQGTRLTVV.

J is TRBJ2-3 and V is TRBV28, with 8 bases fitting TRBD1. The CDR3 is made up of 14 amino acids. The germline CDR1 and CDR2 sequences are MDHEN and SYDVKM. V shed 6 bases, J shed 3 bases, and the junction held 5 bases outside the gene matches. This CDR3 reads CASSWTGWTDTQYF. The DNA for the CDR3 is TGTGCCAGCAGCTGGACAGGGTGGACAGATACGCAGTATTTT. The entire variable domain, with the rest obtained from reference TRBV28 and TRBJ2-3, is as follows: DVKVTQSSRYLVKRTGEKVFLECVQDMDHENMFWYRQDPGLGLRLIYFSYDVKMKEKGDIPEGYSVSREKKERFSLILESASTNQTSMYLCASSWTGWTDTQYFGPGTRLTVL.

This clone has a single count. V is TRBV4-3 and J is TRBJ2-6, with D possibly TRBD2 on 6 matching bases. V dropped 4 bases and J dropped 4 bases, with 11 bases sitting between them. Germline CDR1 LGHNA, CDR2 YSLEER. CDR3 length equals 15 residues. Here the CDR3 DNA reads TGCGCCAGCAGCCGGAGGGGTTCCGGGGCCAACGTCCTGACTTTC. This gives the protein CASSRRGSGANVLTF.